These 18 T cell receptor beta chains came from one sample sequenced in a study of human T cells and chemical hapten exposure listed by TCRdb under 2021. Library generation was performed with RACE. Sequencer: NextSeq 500. The raw public reads went through TCRdb reprocessing: fastp at Q25, MiXCR clone calling, in-frame beta chains kept. For every CDR3 protein sequence, its rows merge into one entry that carries the most common genes and DNA. Present in this sample are around 42,000 distinct CDR3 sequences, around 12% of which were seen just once. The top ten clonotypes cover 5.5% to 6.5% of the sample. The meaning of the sample's time point label: pre-sensitization, week 0. The treatment or condition label, read with the paper, signifies: therapeutic diphenylcyclopropenone sensitization with weekly scalp DPC. This material consisted of whole blood, taken in connection with sensitization to the hapten diphenylcyclopropenone (DPC). These receptors were obtained from a woman aged 25 to 39 with alopecia areata. Some clones in this sample may be carry-over from other donors' samples.

The chain couples TRBV9 to TRBJ2-2; 8 bases are shared with TRBD2. With V trimmed by 0 bases and J by 5 bases, 0 bases remained unmatched. Germline V lookup: CDR1 SGDLS, CDR2 YYNGEE. CDR3 length equals 14 residues. CDR3 bases: TGTGCCAGCAGCGTAGTAGCGGGAACCGGGGAGCTGTTTTTT. Residues: CASSVVAGTGELFF.

The chain couples TRBV7-9 to TRBJ2-1, with TRBD2 identical over 13 bases. With V trimmed by 5 bases and J by 5 bases, 9 bases remained unmatched. Germline V gene lookup returns CDR1 SEHNR and CDR2 FQNEAQ (reference sequence). The CDR3 runs 17 residues. In DNA, the CDR3 is TGTGCCAGCAGCCCTAGGACTAGCGGGAGACTCGACAATGAGCAGTTCTTC. It specifies CASSPRTSGRLDNEQFF. The whole variable domain, remainder taken from reference TRBV7-9 and TRBJ2-1, is DTGVSQNPRHKITKRGQNVTFRCDPISEHNRLYWYRQTLGQGPEFLTYFQNEAQLEKSRLLSDRFSAERPKGSFSTLEIQRTEQGDSAMYLCASSPRTSGRLDNEQFFGPGTRLTVL.

This clonotype has a count of ten or more. CDR3 in DNA: TGTGCCAGCAGCCAGGGACAGAAAGAGACCCAGTACTTC. Amino acids: CASSQGQKETQYF. The chain has TRBV11-3 and TRBJ2-5, with 7 bases matching TRBD1. Germline V lookup: CDR1 SGHNT, CDR2 YENEEA. Germline trimming cut 5 bases from V and 3 bases from J; bases unmatched to any gene: 3. The CDR3 totals 13 residues.

This rearrangement joins TRBV30 to TRBJ1-6; TRBD1 aligns across 7 bases. The V gene's germline CDR1 is GTSNPN and CDR2 SVGIG (reference sequence). V dropped 5 bases and J dropped 6; count of bases not matched to a gene: 1. This CDR3 has 12 residues. DNA for the CDR3: TGTGCCTGGGACAGGGCTAATTCACCCCTCCACTTT. As protein: CAWDRANSPLHF.

This clonotype occurred many times. This chain connects TRBV6-1 to TRBJ2-1; TRBD2 is a possible D gene (6 bases). The CDR3 loop spans 15 amino acids. Looked up from germline, CDR1 is MNHNS and CDR2 is SASEGT. The germline V and J ends were trimmed by 3 bases and 2 bases, with 11 bases remaining between them. This chain's CDR3 is CASSDERAPYNEQFF. CDR3 DNA: TGTGCCAGCAGTGATGAGCGGGCCCCCTACAATGAGCAGTTCTTC.

This clonotype was picked up many times. The chain recombines TRBV7-3 with TRBJ2-1; 12 bases agree with TRBD2. Germline loops: CDR1 SGHTA, CDR2 FQGTGA. The CDR3 totals 15 residues. The V segment lost 5 bases and the J segment 8 bases; nucleotides outside the gene matches: 7. The CDR3 DNA follows: TGTGCCAGCAGCCCCCGGACTAGCGGGATCGATGAGCAGTTCTTC. Its translation: CASSPRTSGIDEQFF.

In its sample, this clonotype was seen many times. V is TRBV27 and J is TRBJ2-7; 10 bases fit TRBD2. This CDR3 has 15 residues. CDR1 and CDR2 (germline): MNHEY, SMNVEV (reference sequence). With 3 bases clipped from V and 5 bases from J, the junction kept 7 bases outside the gene matches. Here the CDR3 reads CASSFQASGSHEQYF. In nucleotides, the CDR3 is TGTGCCAGCAGTTTTCAGGCTAGCGGGAGCCACGAGCAGTACTTC.

This clonotype was observed many times. The V call is TRBV6-5, the J call TRBJ2-7; D remains unclear. The V and J ends lost 1 base and 2 bases respectively, with 9 bases between them. The CDR3 consists of 14 residues. From germline, CDR1 is MNHEY and CDR2 SVGAGI. The CDR3 protein is CASSYLRTPYEQYF. CDR3 in DNA: TGTGCCAGCAGTTACTTGCGGACGCCCTACGAGCAGTACTTC.

V and J are TRBV20-1 and TRBJ2-1; 10 bases agree with TRBD2. V trimming: 3 bases; J trimming: 6 bases; junction bases outside the gene matches: 5. Germline V CDR1 and CDR2: DFQATT, SNEGSKA (reference sequence). The CDR3 contains 14 residues. For the CDR3, the DNA is TGCAGTGCTAGCTTTAGCGGGAGGACCAATGAGCAGTTCTTC. It specifies CSASFSGRTNEQFF.

This clonotype was counted a few times. The V and J genes are TRBV6-9 and TRBJ2-1; 10 positions agree with TRBD2. Unmatched junction bases numbered 12, after V lost 6 bases and J lost 7 bases. The length of the CDR3 is 16 residues. Germline assignment: CDR1 MNHGY and CDR2 SVAAGI. This CDR3 is CASSIRLAGRFNEQFF. The CDR3 nucleotides read TGTGCCAGCAGCATTAGACTAGCGGGTAGATTTAATGAGCAGTTCTTC.

The chain couples TRBV9 to TRBJ2-2; TRBD2 agrees at 10 bases. J was trimmed by 3 bases and V by 2 bases; bases with no gene match: 4. The CDR3 loop spans 16 amino acids. Looked up from germline, CDR1 is SGDLS and CDR2 is YYNGEE. CDR3 DNA: TGTGCCAGCAGCGTTAGCGGGAGGCTGGACACCGGGGAGCTGTTTTTT. Translating it yields CASSVSGRLDTGELFF.

This clonotype was counted at least ten times. J is TRBJ1-1 and V is TRBV7-3; maybe TRBD1 (5 bases). CDR3 length: 16 residues. Trimming shortened V by 1 base and J by 7 bases, and 19 bases separated the two germline ends. Germline assignment: CDR1 SGHTA and CDR2 FQGTGA. The DNA for the CDR3 is TGTGCCAGCAGCTTAAAGGGGTCAGGGAGAAGTGATGAAGCTTTCTTT. Translation gives CASSLKGSGRSDEAFF.

This clonotype was detected only a few times. This sequence joins TRBV12-3 or TRBV12-4 and TRBJ2-1; 9 positions agree with TRBD2. There are 15 residues in the CDR3. Trimming removed 6 bases from V and 8 bases from J; junction bases left unmatched: 11. The CDR3 nucleotides read TGTGCCAGCAGGATTAGCGGGAGAGGATGGTATGAGCAGTTCTTC. Translated, it gives CASRISGRGWYEQFF.

This clonotype was seen only a few times. The rearrangement links TRBV11-2 to TRBJ1-6, with D perhaps TRBD1 (6 bases). The V end lost 5 bases, the J end lost 5 bases, and 13 bases lay between the germline ends. Germline V gives CDR1 SGHAT, CDR2 FQNNGV. The CDR3 has 15 amino acids. The CDR3 is CASSPRGLDNSPLHF. The CDR3 DNA follows: TGTGCCAGCAGCCCCAGGGGCTTGGATAATTCACCCCTCCACTTT.

There are a few counts of this clonotype. This sequence joins TRBV6-2 or TRBV6-3 and TRBJ2-1, with unresolved D. The CDR3 loop spans 13 amino acids. The V gene's germline CDR1 is MNHEY and CDR2 SVGEGT. V was clipped by 0 bases and J by 6 bases, with 6 bases between them. The CDR3 bases are TGTGCCAGCAGTTACTCGAACTTCAATGAGCAGTTCTTC. Its translation: CASSYSNFNEQFF.

At least ten counts were recorded for this clonotype. The J gene is TRBJ2-7, the V gene TRBV20-1; the D gene could be TRBD1 or TRBD2 (5 bases each). The V gene's germline CDR1 is DFQATT and CDR2 SNEGSKA (reference sequence). The V gene lost 6 bases and the J gene lost 1 base, with 19 bases spanning the gap. CDR3 size: 15 residues. CDR3 sequence (DNA): TGCAGTGCCCCCCAAGAGGGACCGCGATCCTACGAGCAGTACTTC. It encodes CSAPQEGPRSYEQYF.

The chain recombines TRBV20-1 with TRBJ1-5, with 7 nucleotides matching TRBD1. Per germline, CDR1 DFQATT and CDR2 SNEGSKA (reference sequence). This CDR3 is 16 amino acids long. Germline trimming cut 1 base from V and 4 bases from J; bases unmatched to any gene: 10. The CDR3 region has the DNA TGCAGTGCTAGAGGCATTAGACAGGGTGGGAATCAGCCCCAGCATTTT. This encodes CSARGIRQGGNQPQHF.

The CDR3 is CASSSGTPYNEQFF. CDR3 bases: TGTGCCAGCAGCTCCGGGACGCCTTACAATGAGCAGTTCTTC. This chain joins TRBV13 and TRBJ2-1; D tentatively reads TRBD1 or TRBD2 (5 bases each). Trimming removed 4 bases at V and 4 bases at J, with 11 bases between. The V gene's germline CDR1 is PRHDT and CDR2 FYEKMQ (reference sequence). The CDR3 runs to 14 residues.